The clone carrying this TCR beta chain was observed many times. Unique molecular identifiers tagged the TCRbeta library. One entry per CDR3 protein, called by TCRdb with MiXCR from the PCR reads. Of approximately 100,000 distinct CDR3 sequences in the sample, more than 9% were seen once. Trimming left V 0 bases short and J 2 bases short, with 9 bases between. Germline-derived CDR1 and CDR2 are SGDLS and YYNGEE. This CDR3 is 15 amino acids long. This entry belongs to a study of T-cell reconstitution after alpha-beta-depleted transplantation in children. This sample comprised PBMCs from the stem cell graft donor, obtained from the stem cell graft. The V gene is TRBV9, the J gene TRBJ2-1; TRBD1 is a possible D gene (6 bases). The clonotype originates from a human donor who donated a stem cell graft to a child with inherited bone marrow failure. The CDR3, as DNA: TGTGCCAGCAGCGTAGCACAGGGTCCCTACAATGAGCAGTTCTTC. It is translated as CASSVAQGPYNEQFF.